This paragraph reports one TCR beta chain. The antigen remains undetermined. The data were obtained in a study of shared clonotypes between healthy human individuals. Germline V CDR1 and CDR2: SGHTA, FQGNSA. V shed 0 bases, J shed 1 base, and the junction held 21 bases outside the gene matches. This CDR3 contains 21 residues. The study's findings and limits: Even with large depth, rarefaction showed that sorted-subset sequencing was incomplete.

Splitting the CD4+ cells yielded a CD45RA+ naive subset and a CD45RA-negative memory subset. The study ran the assay at deep level. Authors' data handling: Filtering was not the same, since immunoSEQ gave junction-only sequences without quality scores. Measured with immunoSEQ multiplex PCR; TCRdb has only the in-frame clones, and not every one. V, J and clone size were drawn from that table, and D and trimming were deduced from the DNA. The data show some 2.1 million clones, 90% to 95% seen once. The chain is built from TRBV7-2 and TRBJ2-7; 7 positions match TRBD2. Sequencing used naive CD4+ T cells sorted from blood. Subset denoted: CD45RA+ positively selected. The origin of this receptor is a man between 18 and 29 years old in good health. The CDR3, as DNA: TGTGCCAGCAGCTTAGCGCACGGTTCTTCAGGAGGGAGGGCGAGTTCCTACGAGCAGTACTTC. Translation gives CASSLAHGSSGGRASSYEQYF. The entire variable domain, with the rest obtained from reference TRBV7-2 and TRBJ2-7, is as follows: GAGVSQSPSNKVTEKGKDVELRCDPISGHTALYWYRQSLGQGLEFLIYFQGNSAPDKSGLPSDRFSAERTGGSVSTLTIQRTQQEDSAVYLCASSLAHGSSGGRASSYEQYFGPGTRLTVT.